This T cell receptor (beta chain) was captured by sequencing in a study of a mutant IDH1 vaccine in newly diagnosed glioma. The time point denotes: week 35, safety follow-up. Each dose delivered 300 ug of mutant IDH1 20-mer peptide subcutaneously with imiquimod. Sequenced by immunoSEQ multiplex PCR; TCRdb stores in-frame clones only, minus some. Among about 48,000 clones, more than 65% were seen once, and the ten largest hold around 6.7%. Germline V lookup: CDR1 LNHDA, CDR2 SQIVND (reference sequence). V shed 2 bases and J shed 1 base, with 12 bases lying between them. The CDR3 consists of 16 residues. A note on this clone: No antigen is known for it.

The TCR sequence derives from a man in his forties or fifties with glioma. The input for sequencing was PBMCs, taken from a glioma patient whose treatment included an IDH1 peptide vaccine. The chain joins TRBV19 to TRBJ1-5; D perhaps matches TRBD1 (5 bases). CDR3 sequence: CASSIKAGTSNQPQHF. CDR3 bases: TGTGCCAGTAGTATAAAGGCAGGGACGAGCAATCAGCCCCAGCATTTT.